This T cell receptor beta chain derives from a study of T-cell reconstitution after alpha-beta-depleted transplantation in children. Unique molecular identifiers were built into the TCRbeta library. One entry per CDR3 protein results from TCRdb running MiXCR on the PCR reads. This table holds 600,000 to 700,000 distinct CDR3 sequences, roughly 15% found once. Specimen: PBMCs from the stem cell graft donor, collected from the stem cell graft. The sequence was obtained from a human donor who donated a stem cell graft to a child with acute myeloid leukemia.

DNA of the CDR3: TGTGCCAGCAGCGTAATTTCGGGGGAGAGCACCGGGGAGCTGTTTTTT. Translated: CASSVISGESTGELFF. The rearrangement joins TRBV9 to TRBJ2-2; D is perhaps TRBD2 (6 bases). V lost 1 base to trimming and J lost 4 bases, with 14 bases between them. The V gene's germline CDR1 is SGDLS and CDR2 YYNGEE. CDR3 length: 16 residues.